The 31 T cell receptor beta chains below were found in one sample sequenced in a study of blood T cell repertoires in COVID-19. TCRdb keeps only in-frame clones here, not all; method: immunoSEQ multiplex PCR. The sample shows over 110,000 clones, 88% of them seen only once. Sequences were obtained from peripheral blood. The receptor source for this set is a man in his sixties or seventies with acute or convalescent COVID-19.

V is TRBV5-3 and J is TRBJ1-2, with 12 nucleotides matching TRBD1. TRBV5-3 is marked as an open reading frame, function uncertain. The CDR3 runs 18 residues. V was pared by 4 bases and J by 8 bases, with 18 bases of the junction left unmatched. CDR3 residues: CARSLYSDRDRGRRGYTF. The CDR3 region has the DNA TGTGCCAGAAGCCTATACTCAGACCGGGACAGGGGGCGTAGGGGCTACACCTTC.

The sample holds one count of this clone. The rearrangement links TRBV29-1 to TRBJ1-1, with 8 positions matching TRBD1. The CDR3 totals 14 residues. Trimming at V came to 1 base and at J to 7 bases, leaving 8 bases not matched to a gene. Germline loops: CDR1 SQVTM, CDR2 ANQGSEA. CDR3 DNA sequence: TGCAGCGTTGAAGGACAGGGGAGATGGGGTGAAGCTTTCTTT. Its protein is CSVEGQGRWGEAFF.

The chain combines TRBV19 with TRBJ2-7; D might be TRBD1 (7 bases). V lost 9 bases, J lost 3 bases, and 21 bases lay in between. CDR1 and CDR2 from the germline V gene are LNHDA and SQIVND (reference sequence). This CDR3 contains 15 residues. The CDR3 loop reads CASQYRGQDYYEQYF. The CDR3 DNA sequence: TGTGCCAGCCAGTACCGTGGACAGGACTACTACGAGCAGTACTTC.

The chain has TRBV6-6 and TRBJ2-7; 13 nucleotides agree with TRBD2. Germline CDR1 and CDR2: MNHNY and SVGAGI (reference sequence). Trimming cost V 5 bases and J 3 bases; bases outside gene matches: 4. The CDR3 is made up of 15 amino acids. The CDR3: CASSRTSGRGYEQYF. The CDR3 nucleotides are TGTGCCAGCAGTCGGACTAGCGGGAGAGGCTACGAGCAGTACTTC.

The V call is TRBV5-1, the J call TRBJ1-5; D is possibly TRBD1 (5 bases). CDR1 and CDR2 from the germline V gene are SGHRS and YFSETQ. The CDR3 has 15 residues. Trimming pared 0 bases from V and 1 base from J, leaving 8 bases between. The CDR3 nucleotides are TGCGCCAGCAGCTTGGGCGGGACCAGCAATCAGCCCCAGCATTTT. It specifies CASSLGGTSNQPQHF.

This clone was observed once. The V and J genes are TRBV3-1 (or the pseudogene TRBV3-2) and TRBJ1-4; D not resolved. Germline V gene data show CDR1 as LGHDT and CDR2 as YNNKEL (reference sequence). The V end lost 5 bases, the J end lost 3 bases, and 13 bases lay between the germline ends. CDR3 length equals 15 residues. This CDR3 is CASSYRGFANEKLFF. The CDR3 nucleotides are TGTGCCAGCAGCTACCGGGGTTTTGCTAATGAAAAACTGTTTTTT.

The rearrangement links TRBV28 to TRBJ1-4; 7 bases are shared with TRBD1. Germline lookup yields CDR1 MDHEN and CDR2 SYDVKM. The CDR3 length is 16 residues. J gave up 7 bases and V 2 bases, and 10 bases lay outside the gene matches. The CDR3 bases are TGTGCCAGCAGTTTAATAGGGGGCGCAAATCCTGAAAAACTGTTTTTT. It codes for CASSLIGGANPEKLFF.

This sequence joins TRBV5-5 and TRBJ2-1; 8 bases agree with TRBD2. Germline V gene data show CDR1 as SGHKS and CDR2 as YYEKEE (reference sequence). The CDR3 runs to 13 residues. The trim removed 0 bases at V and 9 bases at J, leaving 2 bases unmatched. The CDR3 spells CASSLVAGSEQFF. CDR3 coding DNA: TGTGCCAGCAGCTTGGTAGCGGGGTCTGAGCAGTTCTTC.

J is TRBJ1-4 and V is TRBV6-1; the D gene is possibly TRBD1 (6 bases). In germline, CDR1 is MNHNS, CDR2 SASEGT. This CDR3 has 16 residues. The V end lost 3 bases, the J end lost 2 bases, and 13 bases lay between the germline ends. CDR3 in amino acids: CASSDRGGATNEKLFF. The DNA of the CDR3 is TGTGCCAGCAGTGACCGGGGGGGGGCGACTAATGAAAAACTGTTTTTT.

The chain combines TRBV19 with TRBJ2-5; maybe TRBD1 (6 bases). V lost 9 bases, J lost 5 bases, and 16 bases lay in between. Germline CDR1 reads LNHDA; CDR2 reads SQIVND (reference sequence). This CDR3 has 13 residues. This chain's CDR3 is CASLPGQGETQYF. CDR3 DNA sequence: TGTGCCAGCCTTCCCGGGCAGGGGGAGACCCAGTACTTC.

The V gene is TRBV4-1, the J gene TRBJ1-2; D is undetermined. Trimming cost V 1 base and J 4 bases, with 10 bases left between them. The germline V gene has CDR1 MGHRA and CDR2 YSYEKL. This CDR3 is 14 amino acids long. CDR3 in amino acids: CASSQGLNFYGYTF. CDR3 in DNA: TGCGCCAGCAGCCAAGGTCTGAACTTCTATGGCTACACCTTC.

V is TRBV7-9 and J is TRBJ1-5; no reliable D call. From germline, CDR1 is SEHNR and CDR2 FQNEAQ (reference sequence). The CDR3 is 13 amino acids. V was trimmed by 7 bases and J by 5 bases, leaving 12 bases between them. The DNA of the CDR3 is TGTGCCAGCACCCCCCAACGGGATCAGCCCCAGCATTTT. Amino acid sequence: CASTPQRDQPQHF.

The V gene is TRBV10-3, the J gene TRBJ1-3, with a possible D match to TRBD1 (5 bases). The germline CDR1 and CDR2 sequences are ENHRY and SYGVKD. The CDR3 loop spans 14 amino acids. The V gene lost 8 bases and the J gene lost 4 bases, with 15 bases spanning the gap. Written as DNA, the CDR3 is TGTGCCATCTCTCCGACGACAGCCGGAAACACCATATATTTT. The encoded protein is CAISPTTAGNTIYF.

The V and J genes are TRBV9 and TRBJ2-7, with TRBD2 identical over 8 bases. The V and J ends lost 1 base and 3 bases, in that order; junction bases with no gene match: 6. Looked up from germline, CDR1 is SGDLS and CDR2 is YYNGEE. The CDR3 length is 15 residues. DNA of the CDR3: TGTGCCAGCAGCGTACTACCGGCGGGGGGCTACGAGCAGTACTTC. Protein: CASSVLPAGGYEQYF.

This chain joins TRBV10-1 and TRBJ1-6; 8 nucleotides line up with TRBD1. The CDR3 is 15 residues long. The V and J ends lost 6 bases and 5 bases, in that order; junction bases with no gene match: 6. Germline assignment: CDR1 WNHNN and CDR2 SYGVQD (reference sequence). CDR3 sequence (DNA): TGCGCCAGCAGCACAGGGGGACGGAATAATTCACCCCTCCACTTT. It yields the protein CASSTGGRNNSPLHF.

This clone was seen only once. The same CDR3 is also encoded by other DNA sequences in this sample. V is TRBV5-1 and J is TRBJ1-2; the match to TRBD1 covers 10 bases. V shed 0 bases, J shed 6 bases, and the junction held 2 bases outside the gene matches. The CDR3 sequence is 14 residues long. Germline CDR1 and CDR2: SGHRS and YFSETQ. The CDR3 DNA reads TGCGCCAGCAGCTTGGGGGACAGGGGCCATGGCTACACCTTC. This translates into CASSLGDRGHGYTF.

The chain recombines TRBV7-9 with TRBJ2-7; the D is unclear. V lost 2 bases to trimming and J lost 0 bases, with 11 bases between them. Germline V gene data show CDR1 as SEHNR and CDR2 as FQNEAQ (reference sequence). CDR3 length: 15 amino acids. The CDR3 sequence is CASSLSEEYSYEQYF. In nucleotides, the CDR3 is TGTGCCAGCAGCTTAAGTGAGGAATACTCCTACGAGCAGTACTTC.

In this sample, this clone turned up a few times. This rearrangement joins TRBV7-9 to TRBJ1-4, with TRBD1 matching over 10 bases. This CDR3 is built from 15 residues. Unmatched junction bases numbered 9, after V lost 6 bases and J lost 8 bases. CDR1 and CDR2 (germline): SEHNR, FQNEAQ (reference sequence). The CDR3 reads CASSLSGTGAEKLFF. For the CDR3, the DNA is TGTGCCAGCAGTTTATCCGGGACAGGGGCCGAAAAACTGTTTTTT.

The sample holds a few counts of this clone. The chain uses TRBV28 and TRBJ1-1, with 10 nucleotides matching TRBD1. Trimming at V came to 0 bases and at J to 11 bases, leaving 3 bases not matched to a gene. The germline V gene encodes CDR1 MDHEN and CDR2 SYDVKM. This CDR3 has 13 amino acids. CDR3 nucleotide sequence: TGTGCCAGCAGTTTATGGGGACAGGGGATGGCTTTCTTT. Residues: CASSLWGQGMAFF. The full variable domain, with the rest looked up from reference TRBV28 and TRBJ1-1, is DVKVTQSSRYLVKRTGEKVFLECVQDMDHENMFWYRQDPGLGLRLIYFSYDVKMKEKGDIPEGYSVSREKKERFSLILESASTNQTSMYLCASSLWGQGMAFFGQGTRLTVV.

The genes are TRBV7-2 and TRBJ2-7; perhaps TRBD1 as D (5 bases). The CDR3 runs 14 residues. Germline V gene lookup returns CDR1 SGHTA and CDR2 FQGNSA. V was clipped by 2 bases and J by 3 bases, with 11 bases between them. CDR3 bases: TGTGCCAGCAGCTTAATTCAGGGCCACTACGAGCAGTACTTC. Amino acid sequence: CASSLIQGHYEQYF.

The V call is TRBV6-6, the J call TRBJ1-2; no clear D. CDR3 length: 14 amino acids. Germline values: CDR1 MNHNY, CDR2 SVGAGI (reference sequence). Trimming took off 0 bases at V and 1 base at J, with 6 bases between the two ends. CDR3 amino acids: CASSYSNSNYGYTF. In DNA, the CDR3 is TGTGCCAGCAGTTACTCGAACAGTAACTATGGCTACACCTTC.

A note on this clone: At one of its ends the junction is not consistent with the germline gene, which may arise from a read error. The CDR3 nucleotides are TGTGCCAGCAGCCTAACCGGGACAGGAGACTACGAGCAGTACTTC. It encodes CASSLTGTGDYEQYF. The chain links TRBV7-3 to TRBJ2-7; 8 bases are shared with TRBD1. Germline values: CDR1 SGHTA, CDR2 FQGTGA. The CDR3 length is 15 residues.

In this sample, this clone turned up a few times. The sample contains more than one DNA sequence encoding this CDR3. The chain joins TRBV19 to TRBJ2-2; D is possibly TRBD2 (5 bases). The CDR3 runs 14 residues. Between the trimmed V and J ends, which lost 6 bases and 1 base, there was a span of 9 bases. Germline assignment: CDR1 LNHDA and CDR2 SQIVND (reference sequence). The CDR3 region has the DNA TGTGCCAGTAGGAGTCGGGGGAACACCGGGGAGCTGTTTTTT. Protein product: CASRSRGNTGELFF. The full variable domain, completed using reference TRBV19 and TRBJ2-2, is DGGITQSPKYLFRKEGQNVTLSCEQNLNHDAMYWYRQDPGQGLRLIYYSQIVNDFQKGDIAEGYSVSREKKESFPLTVTSAQKNPTAFYLCASRSRGNTGELFFGEGSRLTVL.

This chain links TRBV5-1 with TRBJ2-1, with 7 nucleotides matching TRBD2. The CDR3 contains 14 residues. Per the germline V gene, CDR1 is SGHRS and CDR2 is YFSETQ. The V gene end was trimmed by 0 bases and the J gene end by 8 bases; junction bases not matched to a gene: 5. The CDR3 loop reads CASSLERRGDEQFF. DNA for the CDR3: TGCGCCAGCAGCTTGGAGCGCCGGGGGGATGAGCAGTTCTTC.

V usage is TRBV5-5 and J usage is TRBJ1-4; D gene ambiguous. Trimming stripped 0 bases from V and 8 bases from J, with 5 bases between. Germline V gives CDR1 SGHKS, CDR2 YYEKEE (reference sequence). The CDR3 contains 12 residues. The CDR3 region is CASSLGGEKLFF. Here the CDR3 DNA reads TGTGCCAGCAGCTTGGGAGGCGAAAAACTGTTTTTT.

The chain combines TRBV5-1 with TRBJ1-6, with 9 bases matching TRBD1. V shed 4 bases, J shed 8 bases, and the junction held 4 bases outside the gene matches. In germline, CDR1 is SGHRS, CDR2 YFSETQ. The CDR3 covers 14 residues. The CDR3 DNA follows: TGCGCCAGCAGCCGGACAGGGGTAGATTCACCCCTCCACTTT. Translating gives CASSRTGVDSPLHF.

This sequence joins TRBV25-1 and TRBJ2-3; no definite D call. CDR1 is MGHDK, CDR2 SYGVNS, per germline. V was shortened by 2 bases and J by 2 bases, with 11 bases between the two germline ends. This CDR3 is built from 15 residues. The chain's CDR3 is CASSEASENTDTQYF. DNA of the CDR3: TGTGCCAGCAGTGAAGCCTCGGAGAACACAGATACGCAGTATTTT.

This chain's CDR3 is CASSPGTGRKGTEAFF. CDR3 nucleotide sequence: TGCGCCAGCAGCCCGGGGACAGGGAGAAAGGGCACTGAAGCTTTCTTT. V and J are TRBV5-1 and TRBJ1-1, with TRBD1 identical over 9 bases. CDR1 and CDR2 (germline): SGHRS, YFSETQ. The CDR3 is made up of 16 amino acids. After removal of 4 bases from V and 4 bases from J, the junction contained 11 bases not matched to a gene.

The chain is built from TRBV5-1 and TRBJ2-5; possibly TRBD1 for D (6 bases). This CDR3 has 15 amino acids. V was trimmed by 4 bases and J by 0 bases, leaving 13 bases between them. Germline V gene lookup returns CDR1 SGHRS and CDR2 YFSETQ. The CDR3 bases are TGCGCCAGCAGCCCAAATACAGGGTACCAAGAGACCCAGTACTTC. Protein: CASSPNTGYQETQYF.

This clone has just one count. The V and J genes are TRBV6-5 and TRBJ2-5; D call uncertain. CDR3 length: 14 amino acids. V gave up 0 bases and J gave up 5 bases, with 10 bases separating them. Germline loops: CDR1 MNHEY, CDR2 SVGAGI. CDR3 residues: CASSYSSSLETQYF. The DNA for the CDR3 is TGTGCCAGCAGTTACTCGAGTAGCCTTGAGACCCAGTACTTC.

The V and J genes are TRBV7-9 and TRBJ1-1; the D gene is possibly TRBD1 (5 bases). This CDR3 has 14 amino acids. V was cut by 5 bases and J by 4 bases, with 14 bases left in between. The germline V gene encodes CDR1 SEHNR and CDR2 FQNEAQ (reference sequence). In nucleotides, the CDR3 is TGTGCCAGCAGCCCTAGGGGTCAGGGCACTGAAGCTTTCTTT. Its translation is CASSPRGQGTEAFF.